This T cell receptor beta chain was identified in a study of OX40 agonist ivuxolimab in advanced cancers. About the full investigation: Ivuxolimab was a fully human IgG2 agonistic monoclonal antibody targeting the costimulatory receptor OX40 (CD134). Intravenous ivuxolimab was administered to patients every 2 weeks at six dose levels: 0.01, 0.1, 0.3, 1.5, 3 and 10 mg/kg. Among the approximately 54 dose-escalation patients, about 19 had hepatocellular carcinoma, about 15 melanoma, 9 renal cell carcinoma and 9 head and neck cancer. In the dose-escalation cohort, around four fifths of patients were male, and the mean age was roughly 60 years with a range of about 20 to 79. Prior anti-PD-1, anti-PD-L1 or anti-CTLA-4 therapy was permitted, and about 40% of dose-escalation patients had received checkpoint inhibitors. Partial responses occurred in three dose-escalation patients: two with cutaneous melanoma and one with hepatocellular carcinoma. Peripheral TCRbeta sequencing aimed to test whether ivuxolimab altered TCR sequence diversity and caused clonal T-cell expansion. The paper describes the monotherapy dose-escalation part (N ≈ 52 patients) of the phase I trial of ivuxolimab. Summary of the overall study and its limitations: After ivuxolimab, CD8+ T cells had more expanded clones than CD4+ T cells on average. At doses of 0.1 to 3.0 mg/kg, clonal expansion of both CD4+ and CD8+ T cells in blood was seen between baseline and week 6. Antigen specificity was not determined for the clonally expanded peripheral T cells. Low levels of normalized T-cell clonal expansion were also seen in some nonresponding patients. Partial responders in the 0.1-3.0 mg/kg groups had among the lowest normalized peripheral clonal expansion, especially among CD8+ T cells.

Here V drops 2 bases and J drops 5 bases, and the junction holds 3 bases not matched to any gene. CDR1 SQVTM and CDR2 ANQGSEA are derived from the germline V gene. The CDR3 has 14 amino acids, counting the end cysteine and phenylalanine. Here the CDR3 DNA is all that survives: 42 bases in frame from base 1. Patients with autoimmune disease history or receiving systemic immunosuppression were excluded from the trial. In every dose cohort, peripheral blood was drawn for TCR sequencing at baseline, cycle 4 day 1, and cycle 7 day 1. The samples were drawn from a first-in-human, open-label, multicenter phase I dose-escalation trial of ivuxolimab. Adults with locally advanced or metastatic head and neck squamous cell, hepatocellular, melanoma or renal cell carcinoma were enrolled in the trial. Before TCR sequencing, CD4+ T cells and CD8+ T cells were sorted from peripheral blood as separate populations.

About this clone: Its antigen is still unknown. Base qualities are not provided; no much larger clone lies one nucleotide away.

To sequence the TCRbeta CDR3 region, genomic DNA was isolated from the sorted cells. The immunoSEQ Assay was used to sequence the TCRbeta CDR3 regions. The table comes from immuneACCESS by way of TCRdb, which keeps in-frame sequences with V and J called. Part of the clones is missing from these tables; in studies checked, under half for an unresolved V gene and the rest for unknown reasons. The sample profile shows more than 60,000 clones; around 86% of them were found once. 4% to 5% of the sample is held by the ten biggest clonotypes. Here the sequenced sample was CD4+ or CD8+ T cells sorted from blood, taken in a trial of the OX40 agonist ivuxolimab. The chain is made from TRBV29-1 and TRBJ2-5; TRBD1 aligns with 12 central bases. The clonotype originates from an adult with an advanced solid tumor such as melanoma, head and neck, liver or kidney cancer. At the DNA level, the sequence is TGCAGCGTTGAAAGGGACAGGGGGCTCGAGACCCAGTACTTC. It codes for CSVERDRGLETQYF.